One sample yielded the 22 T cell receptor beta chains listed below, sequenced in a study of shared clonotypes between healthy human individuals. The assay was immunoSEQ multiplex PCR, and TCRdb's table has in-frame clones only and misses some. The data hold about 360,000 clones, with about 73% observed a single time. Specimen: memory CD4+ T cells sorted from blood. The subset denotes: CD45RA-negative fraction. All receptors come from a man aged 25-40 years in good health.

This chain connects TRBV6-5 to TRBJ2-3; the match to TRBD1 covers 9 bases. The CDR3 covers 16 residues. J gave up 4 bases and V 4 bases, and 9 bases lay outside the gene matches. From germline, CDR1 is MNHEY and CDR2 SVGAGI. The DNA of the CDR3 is TGTGCCAGCAGTTCCACTAGGGGACAGGGACCAGATACGCAGTATTTT. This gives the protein CASSSTRGQGPDTQYF.

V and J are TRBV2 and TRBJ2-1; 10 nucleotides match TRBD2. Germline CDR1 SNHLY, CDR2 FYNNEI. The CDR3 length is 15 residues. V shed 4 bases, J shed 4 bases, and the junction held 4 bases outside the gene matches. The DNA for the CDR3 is TGTGCCAGCAGTGTACTAGCGGGACCATACAATGAGCAGTTCTTC. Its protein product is CASSVLAGPYNEQFF.

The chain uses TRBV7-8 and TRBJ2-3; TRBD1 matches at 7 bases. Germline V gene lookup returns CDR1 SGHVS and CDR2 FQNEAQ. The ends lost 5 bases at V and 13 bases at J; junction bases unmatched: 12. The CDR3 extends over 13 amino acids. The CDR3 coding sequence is TGTGCCAGCAGCCTCACGGACAGGCAGGTCGAGTATTTT. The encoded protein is CASSLTDRQVEYF. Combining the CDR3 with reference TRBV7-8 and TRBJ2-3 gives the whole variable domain GAGVSQSPRYKVAKRGQDVALRCDPISGHVSLFWYQQALGQGPEFLTYFQNEAQLDKSGLPSDRFFAERPEGSVSTLKIQRTQQEDSAVYLCASSLTDRQVEYFGPGTRLTVL.

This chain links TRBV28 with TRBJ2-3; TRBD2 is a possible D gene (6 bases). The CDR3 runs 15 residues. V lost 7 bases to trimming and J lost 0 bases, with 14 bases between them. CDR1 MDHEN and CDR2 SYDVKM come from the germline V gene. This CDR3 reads CASTLRGTSTDTQYF. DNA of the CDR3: TGTGCCAGCACCTTGCGCGGGACCAGCACAGATACGCAGTATTTT.

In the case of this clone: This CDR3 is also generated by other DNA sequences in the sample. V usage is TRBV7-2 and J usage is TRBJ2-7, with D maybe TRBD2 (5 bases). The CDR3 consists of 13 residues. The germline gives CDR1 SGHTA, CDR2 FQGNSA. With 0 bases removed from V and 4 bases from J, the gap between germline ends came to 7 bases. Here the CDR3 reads CASSLAGNYEQYF. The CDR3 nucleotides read TGTGCCAGCAGCTTAGCCGGGAATTACGAGCAGTACTTC.

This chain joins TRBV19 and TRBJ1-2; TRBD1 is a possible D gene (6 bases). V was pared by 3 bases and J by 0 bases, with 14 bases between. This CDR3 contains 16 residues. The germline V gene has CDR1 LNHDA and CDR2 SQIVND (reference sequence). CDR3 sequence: CASSMSGAVSNYGYTF. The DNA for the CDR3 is TGTGCCAGTAGTATGTCGGGGGCAGTATCTAACTATGGCTACACCTTC.

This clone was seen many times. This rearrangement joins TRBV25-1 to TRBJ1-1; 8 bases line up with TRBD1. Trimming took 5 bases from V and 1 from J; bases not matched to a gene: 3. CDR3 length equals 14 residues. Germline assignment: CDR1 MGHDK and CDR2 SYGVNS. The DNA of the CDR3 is TGTGCCAGCAGTCGTGGACAGGGGAACACTGAAGCTTTCTTT. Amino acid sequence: CASSRGQGNTEAFF.

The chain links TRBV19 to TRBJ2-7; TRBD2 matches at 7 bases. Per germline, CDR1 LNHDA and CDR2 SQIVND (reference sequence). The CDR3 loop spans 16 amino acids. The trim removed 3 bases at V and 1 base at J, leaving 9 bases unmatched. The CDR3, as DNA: TGTGCCAGTAGTATTTCGGGTCTAGCGGAATCCTACGAGCAGTACTTC. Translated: CASSISGLAESYEQYF.

CDR3 amino acids: CASMGGRGTTIDTQYF. As DNA, the CDR3 is TGTGCCAGCATGGGCGGGAGGGGGACCACAATAGATACGCAGTATTTT. The rearrangement links TRBV2 to TRBJ2-3, with TRBD2 matching 9 bases. With V trimmed by 7 bases and J by 5 bases, 13 bases remained unmatched. This CDR3 is built from 16 residues. The germline V gene has CDR1 SNHLY and CDR2 FYNNEI.

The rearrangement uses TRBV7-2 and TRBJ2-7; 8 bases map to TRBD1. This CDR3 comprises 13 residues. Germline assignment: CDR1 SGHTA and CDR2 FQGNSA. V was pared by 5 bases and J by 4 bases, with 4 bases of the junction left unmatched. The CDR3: CASSRQGYYEQYF. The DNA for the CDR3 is TGTGCCAGCAGCCGACAGGGGTATTACGAGCAGTACTTC. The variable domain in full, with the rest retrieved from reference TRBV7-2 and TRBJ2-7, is GAGVSQSPSNKVTEKGKDVELRCDPISGHTALYWYRQSLGQGLEFLIYFQGNSAPDKSGLPSDRFSAERTGGSVSTLTIQRTQQEDSAVYLCASSRQGYYEQYFGPGTRLTVT.

The chain's CDR3 is CASSTTSGAYEQYF. DNA of the CDR3: TGTGCCAGCAGCACGACTAGCGGAGCTTACGAGCAGTACTTC. The gene calls are TRBV7-3 and TRBJ2-7; 9 bases map to TRBD2. Germline V gives CDR1 SGHTA, CDR2 FQGTGA. The CDR3 extends over 14 amino acids. With V trimmed by 5 bases and J by 4 bases, 6 bases remained unmatched.

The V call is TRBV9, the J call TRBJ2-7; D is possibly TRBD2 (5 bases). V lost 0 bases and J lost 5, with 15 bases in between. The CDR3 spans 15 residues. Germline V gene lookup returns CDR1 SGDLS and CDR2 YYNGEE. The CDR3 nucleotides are TGTGCCAGCAGCGTAGACCCTACGGGGATGGACGAGCAGTACTTC. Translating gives CASSVDPTGMDEQYF.

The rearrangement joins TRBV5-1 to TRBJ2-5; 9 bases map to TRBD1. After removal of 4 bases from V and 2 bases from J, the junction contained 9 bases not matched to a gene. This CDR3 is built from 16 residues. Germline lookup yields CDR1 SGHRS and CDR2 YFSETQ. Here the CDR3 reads CASSRAPGQGQETQYF. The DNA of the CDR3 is TGCGCCAGCAGCAGGGCGCCGGGACAGGGTCAAGAGACCCAGTACTTC. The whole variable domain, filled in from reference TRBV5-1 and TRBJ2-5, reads KAGVTQTPRYLIKTRGQQVTLSCSPISGHRSVSWYQQTPGQGLQFLFEYFSETQRNKGNFPGRFSGRQFSNSRSEMNVSTLELGDSALYLCASSRAPGQGQETQYFGPGTRLLVL.

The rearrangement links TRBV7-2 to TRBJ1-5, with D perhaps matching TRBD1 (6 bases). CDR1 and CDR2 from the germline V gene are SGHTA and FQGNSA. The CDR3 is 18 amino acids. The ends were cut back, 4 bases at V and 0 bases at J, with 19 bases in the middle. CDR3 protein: CASSSRGSQGHSNQPQHF. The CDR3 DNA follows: TGTGCCAGCAGCTCCAGGGGCTCCCAGGGCCATAGCAATCAGCCCCAGCATTTT.

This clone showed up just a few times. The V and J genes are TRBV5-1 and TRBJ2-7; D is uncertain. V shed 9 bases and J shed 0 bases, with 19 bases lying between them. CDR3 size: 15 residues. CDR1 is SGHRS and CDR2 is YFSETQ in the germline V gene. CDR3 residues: CATSDPGSSSYEQYF. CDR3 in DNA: TGCGCCACGTCCGACCCTGGGTCGAGCTCCTACGAGCAGTACTTC.

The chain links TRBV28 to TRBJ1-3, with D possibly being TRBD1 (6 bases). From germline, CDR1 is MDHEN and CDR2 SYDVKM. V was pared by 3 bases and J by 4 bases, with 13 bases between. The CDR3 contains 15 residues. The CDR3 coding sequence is TGTGCCAGCAGTTTCGGGCAGGGGAGAGGAAACACCATATATTTT. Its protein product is CASSFGQGRGNTIYF.

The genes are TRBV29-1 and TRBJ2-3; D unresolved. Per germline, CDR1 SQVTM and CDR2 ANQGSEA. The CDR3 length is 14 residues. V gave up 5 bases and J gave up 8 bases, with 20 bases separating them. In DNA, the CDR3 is TGCAGCGTTAGGGAAGCCCCCCACACGGGTACGCAGTATTTT. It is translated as CSVREAPHTGTQYF.

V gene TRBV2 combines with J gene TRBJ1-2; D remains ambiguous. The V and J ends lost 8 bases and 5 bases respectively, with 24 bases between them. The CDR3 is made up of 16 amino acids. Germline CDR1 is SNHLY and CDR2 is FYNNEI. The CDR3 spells CASLSAGVPPRYGYTF. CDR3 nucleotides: TGTGCCAGCCTATCCGCCGGGGTCCCTCCGAGGTATGGCTACACCTTC.

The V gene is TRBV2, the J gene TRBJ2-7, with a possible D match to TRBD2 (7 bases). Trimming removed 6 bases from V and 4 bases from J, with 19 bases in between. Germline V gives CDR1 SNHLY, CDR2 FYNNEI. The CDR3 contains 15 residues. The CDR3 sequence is CASRDRSKGGYEQYF. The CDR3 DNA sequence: TGTGCCAGCAGGGATAGATCCAAGGGGGGGTACGAGCAGTACTTC.

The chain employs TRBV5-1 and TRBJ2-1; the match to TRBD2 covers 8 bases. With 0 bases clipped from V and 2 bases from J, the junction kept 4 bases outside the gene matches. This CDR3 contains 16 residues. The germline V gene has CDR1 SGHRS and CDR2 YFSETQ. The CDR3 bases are TGCGCCAGCAGCTTGGCTATAGCGGGACCCTACAATGAGCAGTTCTTC. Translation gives CASSLAIAGPYNEQFF.

The CDR3 region is CASLGLGSYNEQFF. CDR3 nucleotides: TGTGCCAGCTTGGGACTCGGATCCTACAATGAGCAGTTCTTC. V and J are TRBV2 and TRBJ2-1, with a weak D call TRBD2 (6 bases). The V gene lost 8 bases and the J gene lost 1 base, with 12 bases spanning the gap. CDR1 is SNHLY and CDR2 is FYNNEI in the germline V gene. This CDR3 is 14 amino acids long.

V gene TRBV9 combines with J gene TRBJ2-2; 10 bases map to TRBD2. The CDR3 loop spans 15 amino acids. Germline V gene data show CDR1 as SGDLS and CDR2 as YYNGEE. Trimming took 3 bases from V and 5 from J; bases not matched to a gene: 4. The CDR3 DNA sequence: TGTGCCAGCAGCGAGTCTAGCGGGGGTACCGGGGAGCTGTTTTTT. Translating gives CASSESSGGTGELFF. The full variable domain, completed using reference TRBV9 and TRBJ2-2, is DSGVTQTPKHLITATGQRVTLRCSPRSGDLSVYWYQQSLDQGLQFLIQYYNGEERAKGNILERFSAQQFPDLHSELNLSSLELGDSALYFCASSESSGGTGELFFGEGSRLTVL.